The clone carrying this T cell receptor beta chain was detected only a few times. What it binds is unknown. Each CDR3 protein gets one entry after TCRdb re-called the 5' RACE reads with MiXCR. This sample has about 260,000 distinct CDR3 sequences, with around 8% found just once. These data come from a study of T-cell memory formation after mild COVID-19. Study summary: There were largely donor-specific TCR clusters. Findings and limits, study-wide: CD4/CD8 balance held among clones contracting day 15 to 85, and later expanders leaned CD4+. Mainly in CM and EM were contracting CD4+ clones; CD8+ were in EMRA.

CDR1 and CDR2 (germline): SGHDT, YYEEEE. The V and J ends lost 6 bases and 4 bases respectively, with 11 bases between them. The CDR3 loop spans 13 amino acids. The source material was PBMCs or a T cell subset sorted from them (not recorded which). This chain joins TRBV5-6 and TRBJ2-1, with D possibly being TRBD1 or TRBD2 (5 bases each). This clonotype was obtained from a man aged 18 to 29 who had mild COVID-19 (a few samples of this study predate the infection). Cell type and time point are not known. In DNA, the CDR3 is TGTGCCAGCACCTGGGACCGATACAATGAGCAGTTCTTC. Protein: CASTWDRYNEQFF.